This T cell receptor (beta chain) was sequenced for a study of blood T cells in healthy people across ages (dated by TCRdb to between 2014 and 2017). Broadly, across the study: In model experiments, template switching captured roughly one uniquely barcoded TCR beta cDNA molecule for every two T cells. Donors were grouped into four age groups: young (average roughly 16 years), middle-aged (roughly 38), aged (approximately 58) and long-lived (approximately 75). For two donors (one aged 18 to 29 and one aged 80 or older), the study analyzed two additional independent replicas of 1 million unique cDNA reads from the same blood draw. Donors of different ages were randomly distributed across sequencing lanes to avoid experimental bias. Using deep sequencing normalized with unique cDNA molecular identifiers, the study measured how TCR beta repertoire diversity changes with age.

For CDR1 and CDR2, the germline V gene lists SGHDN and FVKESK. Trimming at the junction amounts to 4 bases on V and 2 bases on J, and the germline ends lie 20 bases apart. The CDR3 goes from the cysteine to the phenylalanine over 17 residues. Only the CDR3 DNA is retained, 51 bases long and in frame from the first base. The donors were roughly 40 Caucasian individuals from Russia, aged roughly 6 to 100 years, who were systemically healthy. Ten milliliters of peripheral blood were drawn from each donor into EDTA-treated Vacutainer tubes. Ficoll-Paque density-gradient centrifugation was used to isolate PBMCs, with at least 6.5 million per sample. Total RNA, at least 6 micrograms per sample, was extracted from PBMCs with Trizol reagent. The percentages of naive CD45RAhigh/CD27high T cells were determined by flow cytometry on a PBMC aliquot from every donor. In the case of this clonotype: Its antigen specificity is not known. No much larger clonotype is one base removed from it; base qualities were not supplied.

What the work shows at the level of the full study, not this receptor alone: The percentage of naive T cells measured by flow cytometry correlated strongly with observed TCR beta diversity. Bulk unsorted PBMC profiling prevented conclusive comparison of naive and antigen-experienced compartments. Observed TCR beta diversity per million T cells fell roughly linearly with age, and a significant reduction was already apparent by age roughly 41. Estimates of total diversity based on one million sequenced T cells were considered lower bounds and underestimates. Compared with the aged group, the long-lived group had more naive CD4+ T cells, fewer expanded clones and increased TCR diversity, a pattern suggesting age selection. The CMV infection status of donors was not known, potentially confounding age-related changes in expanded clonotypes.

Library construction relied on 5' RACE. Sequencing took place on an Illumina HiSeq 2500. The second PCR ran for about 6 to 11 cycles and used a J-beta primer mix along with a sample-barcoded 5' primer. Each TCR beta cDNA molecule received a unique molecular identifier from a template-switch 5' adaptor carrying 12 random nucleotides. At least 3 million CDR3-containing paired-end reads were obtained from each sample. First-strand cDNA was synthesized from all RNA with the Mint cDNA synthesis kit, primed by a TRBC-specific oligonucleotide. Following uracil-DNA glycosylase treatment, a first 18-cycle PCR with universal primers M1SS and BC2_uni_R was performed on all cDNA. The original methods were these. Normalization of each sample was performed by random selection of 1 million high-quality reads, each carrying a distinct molecular identifier. Reads with shared molecular identifiers were discarded instead of being binned into consensus sequences. CDR3 identification, clonotype clustering and error correction used MiTCR with a Q25 quality threshold and the strictest error-elimination algorithm. A nonparametric unseen species model using Euler transformation provided a lower-bound estimate of total TCR beta diversity. TCRdb ran its own pipeline on the public reads, namely fastp trimming at Q25 and MiXCR clone calling, and kept in-frame beta chains. A single entry per CDR3 protein holds the most common genes and DNA from its merged rows. The V and J calls and clone size are TCRdb's, not the authors'. For this sample the table gives over 600,000 distinct CDR3 sequences, of which 20% to 25% were detected only once. Clones ranked in the top ten supply approximately 3.6% of the sample.

The chain links TRBV14 with TRBJ1-1, with the D gene not confidently named. Material: blood. The clonotype was recovered from a man between 65 and 85 years old in good health. The nucleotide sequence is given as TGTGCCAGCAGCCTCCGGGGTGCCCAATTTGCCAACACTGAAGCTTTCTTT. Its protein reads: CASSLRGAQFANTEAFF.